Each of the 22 T cell receptor beta chains below was sequenced from the same sample in a study of Ad26.COV2.S vaccination and SARS-CoV-2 variants. Sample treatment: roughly 19 received Ad26.COV2.S at low or high dose, single or two shots; about 5 received placebo; per-sample allocation not given. Sampling happened 63 days after the first vaccine or placebo injection. The data were produced by immunoSEQ multiplex PCR, yet TCRdb's version contains in-frame clones alone and is incomplete. In the table there are around 450,000 clones, more than 75% of which are singletons. The specimen was peripheral blood, collected in a trial of Ad26.COV2.S vaccine versus placebo. The receptors were sampled from a person between 18 and 65 years old who received the Ad26.COV2.S COVID-19 vaccine or a placebo.

The CDR3 bases are TGTGCCAGCAGCCAAGAAGAGGAATGGTACACCTATAATGAAAAACTGTTTTTT. As protein: CASSQEEEWYTYNEKLFF. The V gene is TRBV3-1 (or the pseudogene TRBV3-2), the J gene TRBJ1-4; D call uncertain. The CDR3 is 18 amino acids. Trimming stripped 0 bases from V and 4 bases from J, with 18 bases between. CDR1 and CDR2 from the germline V gene are LGHDT and YNNKEL (reference sequence).

The chain employs TRBV18 and TRBJ2-1; TRBD2 matches at 13 bases. Germline CDR1 and CDR2: KGHSH and LQKENI. V lost 2 bases and J lost 5; bases outside the gene matches: 0. The CDR3 spans 15 residues. The chain's CDR3 is CASSPGLAGDNEQFF. As DNA, the CDR3 is TGTGCCAGCTCACCAGGACTAGCGGGAGACAATGAGCAGTTCTTC.

The genes are TRBV7-2 and TRBJ2-2, with a tentative D call TRBD1 (7 bases). With 1 base removed from V and 5 bases from J, the gap between germline ends came to 11 bases. CDR1 SGHTA and CDR2 FQGNSA come from the germline V gene. The CDR3 contains 15 residues. The DNA for the CDR3 is TGTGCCAGCAGCTTAGAGGCAGGGGGGACCGGGGAGCTGTTTTTT. Its translation is CASSLEAGGTGELFF.

The rearrangement links TRBV12-3 or TRBV12-4 to TRBJ1-1, with 7 bases identical to TRBD1. The V segment lost 6 bases and the J segment 1 base; nucleotides outside the gene matches: 2. The CDR3 covers 13 residues. CDR3 bases: TGTGCCAGCAGAGCAGGGGGGAACACTGAAGCTTTCTTT. Its translation: CASRAGGNTEAFF.

V is TRBV9 and J is TRBJ2-7; D is possibly TRBD1 (5 bases). Trimming removed 0 bases from V and 0 bases from J, with 10 bases in between. Germline V gene data show CDR1 as SGDLS and CDR2 as YYNGEE. This CDR3 has 15 residues. The CDR3 sequence: CASSVGADTSYEQYF. The DNA for the CDR3 is TGTGCCAGCAGCGTAGGGGCGGACACCTCCTACGAGCAGTACTTC. The complete variable domain, with remaining parts taken from reference TRBV9 and TRBJ2-7, reads DSGVTQTPKHLITATGQRVTLRCSPRSGDLSVYWYQQSLDQGLQFLIQYYNGEERAKGNILERFSAQQFPDLHSELNLSSLELGDSALYFCASSVGADTSYEQYFGPGTRLTVT.

The V gene is TRBV7-9, the J gene TRBJ2-6; TRBD1 matches at 9 bases. The CDR3 is made up of 19 amino acids. Germline CDR1 SEHNR, CDR2 FQNEAQ (reference sequence). Germline trimming cut 11 bases from V and 0 bases from J; bases unmatched to any gene: 17. The CDR3 protein is CAFRQTGGFTFSGANVLTF. The CDR3 region has the DNA TGTGCCTTTCGACAGACAGGGGGTTTCACGTTCTCTGGGGCCAACGTCCTGACTTTC. Full variable domain (missing parts from reference TRBV7-9 and TRBJ2-6): DTGVSQNPRHKITKRGQNVTFRCDPISEHNRLYWYRQTLGQGPEFLTYFQNEAQLEKSRLLSDRFSAERPKGSFSTLEIQRTEQGDSAMYLCAFRQTGGFTFSGANVLTFGAGSRLTVL.

The chain combines TRBV7-2 with TRBJ2-2; D remains unclear. The germline CDR1 and CDR2 sequences are SGHTA and FQGNSA. CDR3 length: 15 amino acids. Trimming took 2 bases from V and 3 from J, leaving 10 bases between them. CDR3 sequence (DNA): TGTGCCAGCAGCTTAATGGGTGCGGACACCGGGGAGCTGTTTTTT. Translating gives CASSLMGADTGELFF.

This chain connects TRBV6-2 or TRBV6-3 to TRBJ2-7, with a weak D call TRBD2 (6 bases). V lost 5 bases and J 4 bases, leaving 21 bases between the germline ends. CDR3 length: 16 residues. Looked up from germline, CDR1 is MNHEY and CDR2 is SVGEGT. CDR3 bases: TGTGCCAGCAGTACCCTCAAACAGAGGGCGGGATACGAGCAGTACTTC. Translated: CASSTLKQRAGYEQYF.

The chain joins TRBV7-6 to TRBJ2-6; 7 bases are shared with TRBD1. V shed 4 bases and J 0 bases; nucleotides not matched to a gene: 9. The CDR3 totals 18 residues. Germline CDR1 reads SGHVS; CDR2 reads FNYEAQ. The CDR3 nucleotides read TGTGCCAGCAGCTCGAGGACAGGACCCAACTCTGGGGCCAACGTCCTGACTTTC. As protein: CASSSRTGPNSGANVLTF.

This CDR3 is CASRSQGFNSPLHF. CDR3 coding DNA: TGTGCCAGCAGATCTCAGGGGTTTAATTCACCCCTCCACTTT. V and J are TRBV28 and TRBJ1-6; possible D gene TRBD1, 6 bases. CDR3 size: 14 residues. Trimming left V 6 bases short and J 6 bases short, with 12 bases between. Germline lookup yields CDR1 MDHEN and CDR2 SYDVKM.

This clone was recorded a few times. The chain carries TRBV11-1 and TRBJ2-1; TRBD2 aligns across 10 bases. The germline V gene has CDR1 SGHAT and CDR2 FQDESV (reference sequence). With V trimmed by 5 bases and J by 9 bases, 4 bases remained unmatched. The CDR3 sequence is 13 residues long. The CDR3 DNA sequence: TGTGCCAGCAGCCCTAGCGGGGGCGGTGAGCAGTTCTTC. Protein sequence: CASSPSGGGEQFF. The variable domain in full, with the rest retrieved from reference TRBV11-1 and TRBJ2-1, is EAEVAQSPRYKITEKSQAVAFWCDPISGHATLYWYRQILGQGPELLVQFQDESVVDDSQLPKDRFSAERLKGVDSTLKIQPAELGDSAMYLCASSPSGGGEQFFGPGTRLTVL.

This clone was seen just once. The chain uses TRBV7-6 and TRBJ1-3, with D unresolved. Germline V gives CDR1 SGHVS, CDR2 FNYEAQ. V was pared by 4 bases and J by 4 bases, with 14 bases between. The CDR3 extends over 15 amino acids. CDR3 protein: CASSSTGIEGNTIYF. For the CDR3, the DNA is TGTGCCAGCAGCTCTACTGGCATTGAAGGAAACACCATATATTTT. The full variable domain, with the rest looked up from reference TRBV7-6 and TRBJ1-3, is GAGVSQSPRYKVTKRGQDVALRCDPISGHVSLYWYRQALGQGPEFLTYFNYEAQQDKSGLPNDRFSAERPEGSISTLTIQRTEQRDSAMYRCASSSTGIEGNTIYFGEGSWLTVV.

The V and J genes are TRBV19 and TRBJ1-2; D ambiguous. The CDR3 sequence is 15 residues long. V lost 4 bases and J lost 2, with 14 bases in between. Germline-derived CDR1 and CDR2 are LNHDA and SQIVND (reference sequence). CDR3 DNA: TGTGCCAGTAGTACGGAAAGACGGAGAAACTATGGCTACACCTTC. It encodes CASSTERRRNYGYTF.

V gene TRBV3-1 (or the pseudogene TRBV3-2) combines with J gene TRBJ1-1, with 8 nucleotides matching TRBD1. The CDR3 runs to 15 residues. V gave up 4 bases and J gave up 6 bases; unmatched junction bases: 10. The germline gives CDR1 LGHDT, CDR2 YNNKEL (reference sequence). This CDR3 is CASSRFTGGRAEAFF. The CDR3 DNA reads TGTGCCAGCAGCCGATTCACAGGGGGACGCGCTGAAGCTTTCTTT.

The chain couples TRBV7-2 to TRBJ2-3, with unresolved D. V lost 1 base, J lost 4 bases, and 6 bases lay in between. From germline, CDR1 is SGHTA and CDR2 FQGNSA. CDR3 size: 13 residues. The CDR3 region has the DNA TGTGCCAGCAGCTTAGGAATACCAGATACGCAGTATTTT. Protein sequence: CASSLGIPDTQYF.

The V and J genes are TRBV24-1 and TRBJ2-1; TRBD2 matches at 9 bases. V trimming: 0 bases; J trimming: 10 bases; junction bases outside the gene matches: 9. The CDR3 extends over 16 amino acids. Germline CDR1 is KGHDR and CDR2 is SFDVKD. For the CDR3, the DNA is TGTGCCACCAGTGATTTGCGGAATAGCGGGGGCCAAGAGCAGTTCTTC. As protein: CATSDLRNSGGQEQFF.

The rearrangement links TRBV6-2 or TRBV6-3 to TRBJ1-6; D is uncertain. Trimming pared 6 bases from V and 7 bases from J, leaving 10 bases between. The CDR3 totals 13 residues. CDR1 MNHEY and CDR2 SVGEGT come from the germline V gene. The CDR3 loop is CASSLDWNSPLHF. CDR3 in DNA: TGTGCCAGCAGCCTCGACTGGAATTCACCCCTCCACTTT.

This chain links TRBV30 with TRBJ1-1; 7 positions agree with TRBD1. J gave up 3 bases and V 1 base, and 5 bases lay outside the gene matches. The CDR3 has 14 residues. Per germline, CDR1 GTSNPN and CDR2 SVGIG (reference sequence). CDR3 sequence: CAWSAQTGYTEAFF. CDR3 DNA: TGTGCCTGGAGTGCGCAGACAGGGTACACTGAAGCTTTCTTT.

This chain uses TRBV6-5 with TRBJ2-7, with D unclear. V lost 0 bases, J lost 3 bases, and 9 bases lay in between. There are 14 residues in the CDR3. In germline, CDR1 is MNHEY, CDR2 SVGAGI. The DNA for the CDR3 is TGTGCCAGCAGTTACTCGGTCATCAGCTACGAGCAGTACTTC. It encodes CASSYSVISYEQYF.

This chain uses TRBV7-9 with TRBJ1-2; maybe TRBD1 (6 bases). There are 12 residues in the CDR3. The V gene lost 4 bases and the J gene lost 13 bases, with 16 bases spanning the gap. CDR1 and CDR2 from the germline V gene are SEHNR and FQNEAQ (reference sequence). CDR3 nucleotides: TGTGCCAGCAGCTCCCTCCGGGACACCAGCACCTTC. Protein product: CASSSLRDTSTF.

The chain links TRBV5-1 to TRBJ2-5; TRBD2 agrees at 15 bases. The V segment lost 2 bases and the J segment 5 bases; nucleotides outside the gene matches: 7. The CDR3 totals 17 residues. CDR1 and CDR2 from the germline V gene are SGHRS and YFSETQ. CDR3 sequence: CASSFGLAGGPGETQYF. The CDR3 bases are TGCGCCAGCAGCTTTGGACTAGCGGGGGGGCCCGGTGAGACCCAGTACTTC.

This chain connects TRBV19 to TRBJ2-3; D gene uncertain. The germline gives CDR1 LNHDA, CDR2 SQIVND (reference sequence). The CDR3 is 14 residues long. Trimming removed 5 bases at V and 8 bases at J, with 17 bases between. The CDR3 loop is CASSGSPIVGTQYF. Written as DNA, the CDR3 is TGTGCCAGTAGTGGGTCCCCAATTGTGGGTACGCAGTATTTT.